This TCR beta chain was sequenced in a study of cytomegalovirus exposure and HLA in healthy donors (dated by TCRdb to between 2016 and 2019). Some background on the complete study: In an earlier analysis of 587 of the donors, 276 Gb of sequence data and approximately 120 million unique TCR beta sequences from about 190 million T cells were reported. The study used immunosequencing to profile the T cell repertoires of some 600 subjects and linked those repertoires to cytomegalovirus serostatus. The aim of the study was to test whether cataloging public T cell receptors could identify signatures of past pathogen exposure. A later analysis re-analyzed previously published TCR beta repertoires from 650 to 800 donors and added high-resolution HLA genotyping to study TCR occurrence patterns. Genome-wide SNP genotypes for about 65% of the roughly 670 donors were used in a later genetic analysis, which treated that subset as a discovery cohort. An earlier analysis of several hundred of the donors applied high-throughput TCR beta sequencing to assess whether each TCR beta V gene segment acted as functional or pseudogenic. All discovery cohort repertoires had been generated using a single sequencing platform. A separate validation cohort of 100 to 150 different subjects was used in addition to the roughly 640-subject first cohort. On average, roughly 250,000 unique TCR beta nucleotide sequences were sequenced per donor among some 420 genotyped donors of the cohort, with roughly 18% of those sequences being non-productive. Of the roughly 400 genotyped donors, 81% were placed in the genetic ancestry cluster associated with self-reported Caucasian donors. Rather than drawing on any new phenotypic data, the later analysis identified candidate immune exposures from TCR beta sequences and the way those sequences occurred across donors. HLA typing included class I and class II loci at four-digit resolution. To predict cytomegalovirus infection status, the study brought together high-throughput TCR immunosequencing, statistical association of individual TCRs with disease status, and machine learning. Typing coverage varied by locus: about 620-630 donors for A, B, C, DRB1 and DQB1; some 520 for DQA1; about 590 for DPA1; approximately 450 for DPB1. Donor age, sex, ethnicity and CMV serostatus were compiled together with the repertoire data. Roughly 5 DR-DQ haplotypes were handled as single units for association and clustering, since linkage in the cohort was strong. Roughly 310 gigabases of sequencing data and approximately 93 million unique TCR sequences were included in an early release covering roughly 600 HLA-typed donors. The full study reports these points: Because HLA typing was unavailable for some donors at each locus, only the typed subset was used in association tests. The study gave a list of 150 to 200 TCR beta chains associated with cytomegalovirus. A few of the identified cytomegalovirus-associated TCR beta chains were confirmed in vitro to be specific for cytomegalovirus antigens. In an earlier analysis of some 500 of the donors, most TCR beta V segments were observed in productive rearrangements about 87% or about 30% of the time, broadly matching IMGT annotations. Specific HLA alleles were associated with 16,951 TCR beta sequences at a false discovery rate of 0.05 in a later analysis. For the cohort, immune exposure information was limited to CMV serostatus. An association between a missense DCLRE1C variant and V-gene and J-gene trimming of TCR beta chains was found in a later genetic analysis and replicated in an independent cohort. According to the authors, the approach could potentially be generalized to other disease states and immunological phenotypes. The classifier was reported to diagnose cytomegalovirus status with high specificity and sensitivity in both the original cohort and the validation cohort. According to a later analysis, parvovirus B19, influenza, CMV and Epstein-Barr virus appeared linked to several top co-occurrence clusters. The 87-base-pair reads could not distinguish some IMGT-functional V segments, including TRBV6-2 and TRBV6-3, so those segments were excluded. In a later analysis, the rate of TCR association differed among HLA loci, with DRB1 alleles having the most associated TCRs and HLA-C alleles having the fewest. According to a later genetic analysis, donors in an Asian-associated ancestry cluster had fewer N-insertions in productive TCRs than the roughly 700-donor mean. In a later analysis, HLA-associated TCR beta chains showed more clonal expansion and lower generation probabilities than non-associated chains that were equally common. A further reported finding was that TCR beta sequences accurately predicted the HLA-A and HLA-B alleles for most subjects in the first cohort. Most CMV-associated TCR beta chains appeared to be HLA-restricted in a later analysis, and the HLA associations seemed to be driven largely by CMV exposure. Linkage disequilibrium might explain the correlated functional status among segregating V segments, but an unknown experimental factor could not be excluded. While some public TCRs were present in many individuals, most TCR sequences turned up only very rarely across donors. In this cohort, only TCR beta chains were sequenced, and detectable features were limited by the absence of alpha or paired-chain data. Because counts were too low, under 20 rarely observed V segments, including chromosome 9 orphons, were left out of the earlier analysis of about 620 of the donors. When HLA alleles, especially DR and DQ, strongly co-occurred, attributing TCR associations to individual alleles was difficult. Roughly uniform sequencing depth across donors was assumed in presence/absence analyses, although this assumption may not hold. A group of highly shared sequence variants was considered likely to be a technical artifact of the sequencing pipeline.

This clone occurred a few times. Its antigen is unknown. Qualities for individual bases were not recorded, and no much larger clone is one base off. The CDR3, from cysteine to phenylalanine, totals 16 residues. Only the CDR3 portion is preserved as DNA: 48 bases, with reading frame beginning at the first base. The junction shows trimming of 0 bases on V and 4 bases on J, and the gene matches do not reach 5 bases of it. Via the germline V gene, CDR1 is LGHNA and CDR2 YNFKEQ. The cohort comprised under 700 healthy bone marrow donors. At the time of sampling, all cohort members were nominally healthy, though unrecorded immune exposures were likely present. The donor was CMV seronegative and was included in the group of around 320 seronegative cohort members. Each donor provided a peripheral blood sample, and peripheral blood mononuclear cells were used for TCR beta sequencing. The Qiagen DNeasy Blood Extraction Kit was used to extract genomic DNA from the blood cell samples.

The library was obtained by the immunoSEQ multiplex PCR assay. A mixture of 60 forward primers for TCR Vbeta segments and 13 reverse primers for TCR Jbeta segments was used in the multiplex PCR. The CDR3 region of rearranged TCR beta genes was amplified from genomic DNA by a multiplex PCR assay. On the Illumina HiSeq System, the amplified TCR beta libraries were sequenced as 87-base-pair reads. The published analysis was carried out like this. In a later analysis, roughly 80 million unique TCR beta chains were counted across the approximately 640 repertoires, and around 10 million of these chains were shared by at least two donors. Raw reads were error-corrected and collapsed into unique sequences with a nearest-neighbor algorithm that merged closely related sequences to remove PCR and sequencing errors. Alignment of CDR3 sequences to IMGT reference sequences was used to assign V, D and J gene segments. For a sequence to be retained, a match of at least six nucleotides to both a V gene segment and a J gene segment was required. A rearrangement was called productive if the CDR3 had no stop codons and remained in frame with V and J, and every other rearrangement was called non-productive. Following IMGT convention, CDR3 was defined as the stretch from the second conserved V-encoded cysteine up to the conserved J-encoded phenylalanine. Sequences without an unambiguous match to a single V gene segment were excluded from the earlier analysis of a few hundred of the donors. An earlier analysis of 450 to 650 of the donors called V segments functional above 56.7% productive rearrangements and segregating when the between-donor standard deviation exceeded 5%. To diagnose cytomegalovirus status from the catalog of TCR beta chain sequences, a statistical classification framework was built. A later analysis assigned V and J genes by comparing TCR nucleotide sequences with IMGT/GENE-DB human TR gene sequences. In a later analysis, CDR3 sequences and most-parsimonious VDJ recombination scenarios were assigned using the TCRdist pipeline. In a later analysis, every TCR beta chain was defined by the combination of its CDR3 amino acid sequence and its V-gene family, and reads without a unique V-gene family were dropped. In a later analysis, approximately 640 highly shared, low-generation-probability nucleotide sequences were removed to address suspected cross-contamination and a sequencing artifact. A later analysis calculated a clonal expansion index for each public chain from normalized within-repertoire ranks of inferred template counts. Generation probabilities in a later analysis came from a VDJ recombination model fitted to out-of-frame rearrangements, and those results were checked against IGoR. A later analysis scored TCR-TCR, TCR-HLA and TCR-CMV co-occurrence with hypergeometric tests, applying a repertoire-size bias correction to TCR pairs. In a later analysis, false discovery rates were estimated by permuting HLA or CMV assignments 20 times. A later analysis grouped co-occurring TCRs with DBSCAN, adding TCRdist sequence similarity when clustering within HLA-allele-positive subsets. Co-occurrence clustering excluded repertoires with fewer than 30,000 or more than 120,000 public chains, plus five with anomalous nucleotide sharing. The source is immuneACCESS, and TCRdb retained only in-frame sequences with V and J called. Part of the clones is not carried over; for the studies checked, unresolved V genes explain less than half of this, and the remainder is unexplained. V, J and clone size derive from that table, while D and trimming were established from the DNA sequence. For this sample there are more than 95,000 clones; 72% appear just once. The ten largest clones capture around 4% of the sample.

The chain was built from TRBV4-2 and TRBJ2-7; a stretch of 11 junction bases matches TRBD2. Sequenced material: PBMCs. This TCR came from a man aged 30-40 years in good health and CMV-seronegative. The encoded CDR3 is CASSQDGSGGAYEQYF. The bases are TGTGCCAGCAGCCAAGATGGTAGCGGGGGGGCATACGAGCAGTACTTC.